The source of this T cell receptor beta chain is a study of glioma-infiltrating T cells. The CDR3 runs to 13 residues. Germline-derived CDR1 and CDR2 are LNHNV and YYDKDF (reference sequence). Trimming removed 2 bases from V and 5 bases from J, with 9 bases in between. The iRepertoire nested amplicon-rescue multiplex PCR amplified TCR alpha and beta CDR3s from RNA. TCRdb re-analysed the multiplex PCR reads in MiXCR, keeping a single row per CDR3 protein. The sample includes about 140,000 distinct CDR3 sequences, 30% to 40% of them seen just once. This clonotype is classed as large. Specimen: glioma tissue, nonneoplastic brain tissue, or PBMCs (not recorded which). The chain carries TRBV15 and TRBJ2-5, with D unclear. The source is a human donor with low-grade glioma or glioblastoma, undergoing nonglioma brain surgery, or in good health (not recorded which). CDR3 bases: TGTGCCACCAGCAGATACGCCGGGGAGACCCAGTACTTC. Encoded protein: CATSRYAGETQYF.